The 23 T cell receptor beta chains below all came from one sample that was sequenced in a study of OX40 agonist ivuxolimab in advanced cancers. TCRdb keeps only in-frame clones here, not all; method: immunoSEQ multiplex PCR. The sample includes about 81,000 clones, around 80% seen only once; the top ten take around 6.6%. The sequenced sample was CD4+ or CD8+ T cells sorted from blood, obtained in a trial of the OX40 agonist ivuxolimab. Receptor source: an adult with an advanced solid tumor such as melanoma, head and neck, liver or kidney cancer.

The chain employs TRBV29-1 and TRBJ1-6, with 7 bases identical to TRBD1. CDR3 length equals 14 residues. J was trimmed by 6 bases and V by 5 bases; bases with no gene match: 7. Per germline, CDR1 SQVTM and CDR2 ANQGSEA. CDR3 protein: CSVKAQGTNSPLHF. CDR3 DNA sequence: TGCAGCGTTAAGGCACAGGGGACTAATTCACCCCTCCACTTT.

This chain links TRBV7-2 with TRBJ2-7, with D possibly matching TRBD1 (7 bases). This CDR3 is 17 amino acids long. Germline V CDR1 and CDR2: SGHTA, FQGNSA. V was trimmed by 0 bases and J by 3 bases, leaving 18 bases between them. CDR3 DNA: TGTGCCAGCAGCTTAGCGTGGGGGGACAGACGTCACTACGAGCAGTACTTC. This sequence encodes CASSLAWGDRRHYEQYF.

The J gene is TRBJ2-7, the V gene TRBV25-1; D gene ambiguous. V was trimmed by 3 bases and J by 6 bases, leaving 9 bases between them. The germline CDR1 and CDR2 sequences are MGHDK and SYGVNS. The CDR3 length is 12 residues. CDR3 DNA sequence: TGTGCCAGCAGTGAGGTCGGCCGCGAGCAGTACTTC. Amino acid sequence: CASSEVGREQYF.

The gene calls are TRBV2 and TRBJ1-5; D remains ambiguous. The CDR3 has 13 residues. V was shortened by 5 bases and J by 1 base, with 6 bases between the two germline ends. Germline V gene sequence: CDR1 SNHLY, CDR2 FYNNEI. CDR3 DNA: TGTGCCAGCAGTCAGGAGAGCAATCAGCCCCAGCATTTT. Protein sequence: CASSQESNQPQHF. Full variable domain (missing parts from reference TRBV2 and TRBJ1-5): EPEVTQTPSHQVTQMGQEVILRCVPISNHLYFYWYRQILGQKVEFLVSFYNNEISEKSEIFDDQFSVERPDGSNFTLKIRSTKLEDSAMYFCASSQESNQPQHFGDGTRLSIL.

The chain carries TRBV6-5 and TRBJ1-1; D remains ambiguous. From germline, CDR1 is MNHEY and CDR2 SVGAGI. The CDR3 spans 14 residues. Trimming took off 4 bases at V and 0 bases at J, with 9 bases between the two ends. This CDR3 reads CASSSSGLNTEAFF. CDR3 nucleotides: TGTGCCAGCAGTTCATCAGGACTGAACACTGAAGCTTTCTTT.

V gene TRBV7-9 combines with J gene TRBJ1-1; D gene uncertain. The V and J ends lost 3 bases and 8 bases respectively, with 16 bases between them. The germline V gene has CDR1 SEHNR and CDR2 FQNEAQ (reference sequence). The CDR3 runs to 14 residues. CDR3 protein: CASSFSGGRLEAFF. Written as DNA, the CDR3 is TGTGCCAGCAGCTTTTCGGGTGGCAGGTTGGAAGCTTTCTTT.

This chain uses TRBV29-1 with TRBJ1-1; D is unresolved. V was pared by 1 base and J by 0 bases, with 12 bases between. Germline V lookup: CDR1 SQVTM, CDR2 ANQGSEA. The CDR3 totals 15 residues. The CDR3 DNA reads TGCAGCGTTGAAGTCCCGGGAACGTTGAACACTGAAGCTTTCTTT. Translation gives CSVEVPGTLNTEAFF.

J is TRBJ1-3 and V is TRBV30; D not resolved. The germline CDR1 and CDR2 sequences are GTSNPN and SVGIG (reference sequence). The CDR3 spans 15 residues. Trimming took 0 bases from V and 0 from J, leaving 9 bases between them. In DNA form, the CDR3 reads TGTGCCTGGAGTGTCGGATTTAGCTCTGGAAACACCATATATTTT. It is translated as CAWSVGFSSGNTIYF.

This sequence joins TRBV9 and TRBJ2-2; D ambiguous. Deletions cut 0 bases from V and 2 bases from J, with 11 bases between. CDR3 length: 16 residues. Germline lookup yields CDR1 SGDLS and CDR2 YYNGEE. The CDR3 is CASSVGPASNTGELFF. The CDR3 coding sequence is TGTGCCAGCAGCGTAGGACCGGCGTCAAACACCGGGGAGCTGTTTTTT.

The chain has TRBV6-6 and TRBJ2-1; D remains unclear. Germline V gene data show CDR1 as MNHNY and CDR2 as SVGAGI (reference sequence). Trimming took 10 bases from V and 5 from J, leaving 15 bases between them. The length of the CDR3 is 13 residues. The CDR3 nucleotides read TGTGCCACTGGCACAACCATCGACAATGAGCAGTTCTTC. Residues: CATGTTIDNEQFF.

The chain recombines TRBV5-4 with TRBJ2-1; no clear D gene. The CDR3 extends over 17 amino acids. Germline CDR1 SGHNT, CDR2 YYREEE (reference sequence). With 4 bases removed from V and 0 bases from J, the gap between germline ends came to 17 bases. CDR3: CASSPPIGKSSYNEQFF. In DNA, the CDR3 is TGTGCCAGCAGCCCACCCATTGGGAAAAGCTCCTACAATGAGCAGTTCTTC. The variable domain in full, with the rest retrieved from reference TRBV5-4 and TRBJ2-1, is ETGVTQSPTHLIKTRGQQVTLRCSSQSGHNTVSWYQQALGQGPQFIFQYYREEENGRGNFPPRFSGLQFPNYSSELNVNALELDDSALYLCASSPPIGKSSYNEQFFGPGTRLTVL.

This clone was counted between two and nine times. CDR3 sequence (DNA): TGTGCCACGGGAAGGGCCTATAGCAATCAGCCCCAGCATTTT. It encodes CATGRAYSNQPQHF. This chain joins TRBV15 and TRBJ1-5; D is ambiguous. V was cut by 9 bases and J by 0 bases, with 12 bases left in between. CDR3 length: 14 amino acids. Germline V gene lookup returns CDR1 LNHNV and CDR2 YYDKDF (reference sequence).

The V and J genes are TRBV18 and TRBJ1-6; D remains unclear. Germline-derived CDR1 and CDR2 are KGHSH and LQKENI. The CDR3 loop spans 14 amino acids. Between the trimmed V and J ends, which lost 4 bases and 12 bases, there was a span of 16 bases. CDR3 sequence reads: CASSLGVNEQPLHF. The CDR3 DNA follows: TGTGCCAGCTCACTCGGGGTGAACGAGCAACCCCTCCACTTT.

The chain combines TRBV21-1 with TRBJ1-5; TRBD1 reflects the table's D call only, with no check against the DNA. TRBV21-1 is marked as a pseudogene. This CDR3 has 15 amino acids. In DNA, the CDR3 is TGTGCCAGCAGCACCAAGAGACAGGTGTGGCAGCCCCAGCATTTT. Translated: CASSTKRQVWQPQHF.

V and J are TRBV30 and TRBJ1-1; D gene uncertain. CDR1 and CDR2 (germline): GTSNPN, SVGIG (reference sequence). Deletions cut 0 bases from V and 1 base from J, with 9 bases between. The CDR3 sequence is 14 residues long. CDR3 sequence reads: CAWSVNIQNTEAFF. CDR3 nucleotide sequence: TGTGCCTGGAGTGTAAACATACAGAACACTGAAGCTTTCTTT.

The genes are TRBV20-1 and TRBJ1-2; no clear D gene. Germline V gene data show CDR1 as DFQATT and CDR2 as SNEGSKA (reference sequence). The germline V and J ends were trimmed by 5 bases and 3 bases, with 4 bases remaining between them. This CDR3 has 10 residues. DNA of the CDR3: TGCAGTGCTTCCTACTATGGCTACACCTTC. It specifies CSASYYGYTF.

Only one count was recorded for this clone. The gene calls are TRBV15 and TRBJ1-1; D unresolved. This CDR3 is built from 15 residues. The V end lost 1 base, the J end lost 0 bases, and 9 bases lay between the germline ends. The germline CDR1 and CDR2 sequences are LNHNV and YYDKDF (reference sequence). The CDR3 here is CATSRVAGMNTEAFF. For the CDR3, the DNA is TGTGCCACCAGCAGAGTTGCGGGAATGAACACTGAAGCTTTCTTT.

The chain is built from TRBV28 and TRBJ2-5; possibly TRBD1 for D (6 bases). The CDR3 length is 15 residues. Trimming took off 4 bases at V and 5 bases at J, with 17 bases between the two ends. Germline lookup yields CDR1 MDHEN and CDR2 SYDVKM. Here the CDR3 DNA reads TGTGCCAGCAGTTCCCGGACAGCGGCTCGGGAGACCCAGTACTTC. Protein sequence: CASSSRTAARETQYF.

In DNA form, the CDR3 reads TGCGCCAGCAGCTTGGGGACAGGGGGTCGGTACGAGCAGTACTTC. This translates into CASSLGTGGRYEQYF. V and J are TRBV5-1 and TRBJ2-7; 10 bases match TRBD1. CDR3 size: 15 residues. Germline V CDR1 and CDR2: SGHRS, YFSETQ. V was clipped by 0 bases and J by 4 bases; unmatched bases: 4.

The chain is built from TRBV28 and TRBJ2-1, with unresolved D. This CDR3 has 13 residues. V lost 1 base to trimming and J lost 8 bases, with 9 bases between them. Germline V gives CDR1 MDHEN, CDR2 SYDVKM. The CDR3 loop reads CASSLSGFDEQFF. The CDR3 nucleotides read TGTGCCAGCAGTTTATCTGGCTTCGATGAGCAGTTCTTC.

This chain uses TRBV18 with TRBJ2-7; D possibly corresponds to TRBD2 (7 bases). CDR3 length equals 15 residues. The germline V and J ends were trimmed by 3 bases and 5 bases, with 17 bases remaining between them. Germline loops: CDR1 KGHSH, CDR2 LQKENI. CDR3 sequence (DNA): TGTGCCAGCTCACCGTCGAAGGCGGGGGCCCACGAGCAGTACTTC. Its protein is CASSPSKAGAHEQYF.

The chain joins TRBV2 to TRBJ2-7; no clear D gene. Per germline, CDR1 SNHLY and CDR2 FYNNEI. Trimming took off 2 bases at V and 3 bases at J, with 11 bases between the two ends. The length of the CDR3 is 14 residues. In nucleotides, the CDR3 is TGTGCCAGCAGTGAAAAGACCGGATTCTACGAGCAGTACTTC. It yields the protein CASSEKTGFYEQYF.

The J gene is TRBJ1-2, the V gene TRBV7-9; a possible D gene is TRBD1 (5 bases). Germline V gene sequence: CDR1 SEHNR, CDR2 FQNEAQ (reference sequence). This CDR3 has 15 amino acids. Between the trimmed V and J ends, which lost 1 base and 3 bases, there was a span of 12 bases. CDR3 sequence (DNA): TGTGCCAGCAGCTTAGATTTTTCAGGGTACTATGGCTACACCTTC. Protein product: CASSLDFSGYYGYTF.